The 27 T cell receptor beta chains reported below all come from one sample, sequenced in a study of blood T cells in healthy people across ages. The authors ran a second PCR of roughly 6 to 12 cycles using a sample-barcoded 5' primer and a J-beta primer mix. TCRdb re-analysed the 5' RACE reads in MiXCR, keeping a single row per CDR3 protein. Counted here are fewer than 1,000,000 distinct CDR3 sequences, under 45% occurring once; the ten biggest clones make up approximately 19%. The sequencing sample was made of blood. The receptors come from a man aged 55 to 70 in good health.

This clonotype was observed a handful of times. The V gene is TRBV5-1, the J gene TRBJ1-4; tentatively, D is TRBD1 (5 bases). Germline CDR1 is SGHRS and CDR2 is YFSETQ. The length of the CDR3 is 15 residues. V was pared by 0 bases and J by 7 bases, with 13 bases between. The CDR3 bases are TGCGCCAGCAGCTTGGGGACCGACAGAGCTGAAAAACTGTTTTTT. The encoded protein is CASSLGTDRAEKLFF.

In this sample, this clonotype turned up a few times. The J gene is TRBJ2-2, the V gene TRBV7-9; perhaps TRBD1 as D (7 bases). Trimming removed 5 bases from V and 7 bases from J, with 17 bases in between. CDR3 length: 15 residues. Germline CDR1 and CDR2: SEHNR and FQNEAQ (reference sequence). The CDR3 DNA follows: TGTGCCAGCAGCATCCAGGGGGAGGTTGGCGGGGAGCTGTTTTTT. Its protein is CASSIQGEVGGELFF.

This clonotype was seen a handful of times. The chain recombines TRBV4-1 with TRBJ2-7, with 8 bases lining up with TRBD1. Germline CDR1 MGHRA, CDR2 YSYEKL. V shed 4 bases and J 3 bases; nucleotides not matched to a gene: 8. The CDR3 is made up of 15 amino acids. This chain's CDR3 is CASSRPGTGYYEQYF. The DNA for the CDR3 is TGCGCCAGCAGCCGTCCCGGGACAGGCTACTACGAGCAGTACTTC.

This clonotype was observed many times. The genes are TRBV25-1 and TRBJ2-7; D gene uncertain. The ends were cut back, 1 base at V and 7 bases at J, with 5 bases in the middle. The V gene's germline CDR1 is MGHDK and CDR2 SYGVNS. There are 11 residues in the CDR3. CDR3 sequence: CASSESVEQYF. CDR3 bases: TGTGCCAGCAGTGAATCAGTGGAGCAGTACTTC.

V and J are TRBV4-1 and TRBJ2-1; 10 nucleotides agree with TRBD2. The J call may not be correct, given that the DNA end is closer to TRBJ2-7. The CDR3 contains 18 residues. CDR1 is MGHRA and CDR2 is YSYEKL in the germline V gene. Here the CDR3 reads CASSQVLKASGGYNEQYF. CDR3 bases: TGCGCCAGCAGCCAAGTCCTAAAGGCTAGCGGGGGATACAATGAGCAGTACTTC.

The chain is built from TRBV7-2 and TRBJ2-3; weak D call: TRBD2 (7 bases). V shed 5 bases and J shed 5 bases, with 23 bases lying between them. Germline assignment: CDR1 SGHTA and CDR2 FQGNSA. This CDR3 has 17 residues. The CDR3 DNA sequence: TGTGCCAGCAGCAAACACGAGGGGCCCGGGGGGCGAGATACGCAGTATTTT. Translation: CASSKHEGPGGRDTQYF.

J is TRBJ2-7 and V is TRBV5-1; 7 bases fit TRBD2. Germline CDR1 and CDR2: SGHRS and YFSETQ. This CDR3 has 16 amino acids. V shed 5 bases and J 0 bases; nucleotides not matched to a gene: 11. The CDR3 reads CASRPDGGTFSYEQYF. The CDR3 DNA is TGCGCCAGCAGGCCCGACGGGGGGACTTTCTCCTACGAGCAGTACTTC. Full variable domain (remainder filled in from reference TRBV5-1 and TRBJ2-7): KAGVTQTPRYLIKTRGQQVTLSCSPISGHRSVSWYQQTPGQGLQFLFEYFSETQRNKGNFPGRFSGRQFSNSRSEMNVSTLELGDSALYLCASRPDGGTFSYEQYFGPGTRLTVT.

This clonotype has more than one count but fewer than ten. V and J are TRBV5-6 and TRBJ1-6; 10 nucleotides agree with TRBD1. The CDR3 totals 17 residues. From germline, CDR1 is SGHDT and CDR2 YYEEEE. J gave up 9 bases and V 3 bases, and 12 bases lay outside the gene matches. The CDR3 DNA follows: TGTGCCAGCAGCTGGGGAACGGGACAGGGGAAGAGTTCACCCCTCCACTTT. Translation gives CASSWGTGQGKSSPLHF.

CDR3 sequence: CASSDSSREQFF. The DNA of the CDR3 is TGTGCCAGCAGCGATAGTTCGCGGGAGCAGTTCTTC. The rearrangement joins TRBV28 to TRBJ2-1; D uncertain. Germline values: CDR1 MDHEN, CDR2 SYDVKM. The ends were cut back, 6 bases at V and 10 bases at J, with 13 bases in the middle. The CDR3 covers 12 residues. Together with reference TRBV28 and TRBJ2-1, the CDR3 gives the full variable domain: DVKVTQSSRYLVKRTGEKVFLECVQDMDHENMFWYRQDPGLGLRLIYFSYDVKMKEKGDIPEGYSVSREKKERFSLILESASTNQTSMYLCASSDSSREQFFGPGTRLTVL.

The J gene is TRBJ2-4, the V gene TRBV5-1; D is possibly TRBD1 (5 bases). Trimming shortened V by 0 bases and J by 0 bases, and 13 bases separated the two germline ends. The CDR3 covers 17 residues. In germline, CDR1 is SGHRS, CDR2 YFSETQ. In DNA, the CDR3 is TGCGCCAGCAGCTTGGACAGGATGGAGAAAGCCAAAAACATTCAGTACTTC. Its translation is CASSLDRMEKAKNIQYF.

The chain employs TRBV12-3 or TRBV12-4 and TRBJ1-5; the D gene is possibly TRBD1 (6 bases). The CDR3 extends over 16 amino acids. Trimming removed 4 bases from V and 4 bases from J, with 17 bases in between. The CDR3 sequence is CASSSRGGFGNQPQHF. Here the CDR3 DNA reads TGTGCCAGCAGTTCGAGGGGGGGCTTCGGAAATCAGCCCCAGCATTTT.

This chain uses TRBV11-3 with TRBJ2-5, with 8 nucleotides matching TRBD2. Germline V gives CDR1 SGHNT, CDR2 YENEEA. Trimming removed 4 bases from V and 11 bases from J; junction bases left unmatched: 18. The CDR3 is made up of 16 amino acids. CDR3 sequence (DNA): TGTGCCAGCAGCTCGCGGACTAGCCGTACCTACAATGAGCAGTACTTC. It yields the protein CASSSRTSRTYNEQYF.

This chain links TRBV7-8 with TRBJ2-3; possibly TRBD2 for D (5 bases). Germline lookup yields CDR1 SGHVS and CDR2 FQNEAQ. The CDR3 runs to 16 residues. The V gene lost 5 bases and the J gene lost 2 bases, with 17 bases spanning the gap. CDR3 protein: CASSLPPTLATDTQYF. The CDR3 DNA is TGTGCCAGCAGCCTACCGCCTACGCTAGCCACAGATACGCAGTATTTT.

The J gene is TRBJ2-7, the V gene TRBV7-6; TRBD2 might be the D (5 bases). V was clipped by 5 bases and J by 2 bases, with 16 bases between them. Germline V lookup: CDR1 SGHVS, CDR2 FNYEAQ. This CDR3 spans 15 amino acids. Here the CDR3 DNA reads TGTGCCAGCAGCCCAGAGGGCAGTACCCCCTACGAGCAGTACTTC. This codes for CASSPEGSTPYEQYF.

This clonotype was seen only a few times. The chain employs TRBV4-3 and TRBJ2-4; a weak D match, TRBD1 (6 bases). V lost 0 bases to trimming and J lost 7 bases, with 10 bases between them. The CDR3 is 14 amino acids. Germline loops: CDR1 LGHNA, CDR2 YSLEER. The CDR3 spells CASSQEAGVNIQYF. As DNA, the CDR3 is TGCGCCAGCAGCCAAGAGGCAGGGGTGAACATTCAGTACTTC.

This clonotype was recorded only once. The rearrangement uses TRBV20-1 and TRBJ2-5; D uncertain. Trimming left V 1 base short and J 11 bases short, with 11 bases between. CDR1 is DFQATT, CDR2 SNEGSKA, per germline (reference sequence). This CDR3 is built from 11 residues. CDR3: CSARAGQEQYF. DNA for the CDR3: TGCAGTGCTAGAGCAGGCCAGGAGCAGTACTTC.

J is TRBJ1-6 and V is TRBV9, with a weak D call TRBD1 (6 bases). This CDR3 contains 15 residues. Germline V gives CDR1 SGDLS, CDR2 YYNGEE. The V gene lost 4 bases and the J gene lost 7 bases, with 15 bases spanning the gap. The CDR3 DNA follows: TGTGCCAGCAGCCGTAGAGCACAGGGAAATTCACCCCTCCACTTT. The encoded protein is CASSRRAQGNSPLHF. The full variable domain, with the rest looked up from reference TRBV9 and TRBJ1-6, is DSGVTQTPKHLITATGQRVTLRCSPRSGDLSVYWYQQSLDQGLQFLIQYYNGEERAKGNILERFSAQQFPDLHSELNLSSLELGDSALYFCASSRRAQGNSPLHFGNGTRLTVT.

This clonotype turned up a few times. This chain joins TRBV6-5 and TRBJ2-7; TRBD1 matches 7 bases. CDR1 MNHEY and CDR2 SVGAGI come from the germline V gene. This CDR3 is 13 amino acids long. The V gene end was trimmed by 6 bases and the J gene end by 7 bases; junction bases not matched to a gene: 9. CDR3 loop: CASRPGQYGEQYF. The CDR3 DNA sequence: TGTGCCAGCAGACCGGGACAGTATGGAGAGCAGTACTTC.

This clonotype was observed a few times. The rearrangement joins TRBV6-2 or TRBV6-3 to TRBJ2-7; TRBD1 is a possible D gene (6 bases). The germline V gene has CDR1 MNHEY and CDR2 SVGEGT. Trimming cost V 4 bases and J 2 bases, with 15 bases left between them. The CDR3 totals 15 residues. The DNA of the CDR3 is TGTGCCAGCAGTTCCCCCCACAGGGATCCCTACGAGCAGTACTTC. It codes for CASSSPHRDPYEQYF.

The gene calls are TRBV28 and TRBJ2-7; TRBD2 aligns across 9 bases. The CDR3 extends over 15 amino acids. From germline, CDR1 is MDHEN and CDR2 SYDVKM. The V gene end was trimmed by 4 bases and the J gene end by 0 bases; junction bases not matched to a gene: 4. CDR3 amino acids: CASSSYSGGSYEQYF. DNA of the CDR3: TGTGCCAGCAGTTCTTATAGCGGGGGCTCCTACGAGCAGTACTTC.

This clonotype has just a few counts. The chain couples TRBV10-3 to TRBJ2-7; D might be TRBD1 or TRBD2, each matching 5 bases. The V and J ends lost 4 bases and 4 bases respectively, with 8 bases between them. The germline V gene has CDR1 ENHRY and CDR2 SYGVKD. The CDR3 spans 12 residues. CDR3 nucleotide sequence: TGTGCCATCAGTGGGGACGGGTACGAGCAGTACTTC. It encodes CAISGDGYEQYF.

The CDR3 sequence is CASSLFGVNTEAFF. The CDR3 DNA reads as TGTGCCAGCAGTTTATTCGGCGTGAACACTGAAGCTTTCTTT. The chain joins TRBV12-3 or TRBV12-4 to TRBJ1-1; D not resolved. The V and J ends lost 2 bases and 0 bases respectively, with 7 bases between them. This CDR3 has 14 residues.

V gene TRBV2 combines with J gene TRBJ2-7; D may be TRBD1 (6 bases). This CDR3 region has 15 residues. Between the trimmed V and J ends, which lost 4 bases and 0 bases, there was a span of 13 bases. Germline-derived CDR1 and CDR2 are SNHLY and FYNNEI. This chain's CDR3 is CASSASRTASYEQYF. In DNA, the CDR3 is TGTGCCAGCAGTGCATCGAGGACAGCCTCCTACGAGCAGTACTTC.

The chain combines TRBV19 with TRBJ2-5; D perhaps matches TRBD1 (5 bases). The J call is doubtful: the DNA matches TRBJ2-7 better. The CDR3 loop spans 13 amino acids. Germline V gene sequence: CDR1 LNHDA, CDR2 SQIVND (reference sequence). The CDR3 DNA reads as TGTGCCAGTAGTATACAGGGATACTACGAGCAGTACTTC. Its translation: CASSIQGYYEQYF.

V is TRBV10-3 and J is TRBJ2-4; tentative D call: TRBD2 (5 bases). Matching the DNA end better, TRBJ2-7 makes the J call doubtful. CDR1 ENHRY and CDR2 SYGVKD come from the germline V gene. The CDR3 consists of 15 residues. CDR3 in DNA: TGTGCCATCAGCCGCGGGCAGGCGAACAGCTACGAGCAGTACTTC. Translating it yields CAISRGQANSYEQYF.

This clonotype was detected a few times. This sequence joins TRBV6-8 and TRBJ2-5; D remains unclear. In germline, CDR1 is MNHGY, CDR2 SAAAGT. This CDR3 region has 10 residues. V was trimmed by 10 bases and J by 4 bases, leaving 7 bases between them. DNA of the CDR3: TGTGCCAACCAAGGAGAGACCCAGTACTTC. Its protein is CANQGETQYF.

This clonotype turned up a few times. The chain couples TRBV20-1 to TRBJ2-7, with unresolved D. Germline V gene data show CDR1 as DFQATT and CDR2 as SNEGSKA (reference sequence). With 2 bases removed from V and 3 bases from J, the gap between germline ends came to 11 bases. This CDR3 region has 13 residues. CDR3 residues: CSARRRTVYEQYF. CDR3 in DNA: TGCAGTGCTAGAAGGCGCACCGTCTACGAGCAGTACTTC.